These 20 T cell receptor beta chains share one sample of origin, sequenced in a study of shared clonotypes between healthy human individuals. Clones were read by immunoSEQ multiplex PCR, and TCRdb kept only the in-frame ones, dropping some. The sample shows 400,000 to 500,000 clones, 79% of them seen only once. Sequenced: PBMCs. The receptors originated from a woman aged 40 to 50 in good health. Some clones in this sample may be carry-over from other donors' samples.

The chain is built from TRBV5-1 and TRBJ1-1, with TRBD1 identical over 9 bases. The CDR3 runs to 15 residues. The J segment lost 1 base and the V segment lost 7 bases, leaving 8 bases of the junction unmatched. Germline lookup yields CDR1 SGHRS and CDR2 YFSETQ. This CDR3 reads CASGVTGGGNTEAFF. For the CDR3, the DNA is TGCGCCAGCGGGGTGACAGGGGGTGGGAACACTGAAGCTTTCTTT.

The V gene is TRBV28, the J gene TRBJ2-1; 7 nucleotides line up with TRBD2. Germline V gene sequence: CDR1 MDHEN, CDR2 SYDVKM. V lost 8 bases to trimming and J lost 2 bases; unmatched junction nucleotides: 3. This CDR3 contains 13 residues. The CDR3 sequence is CASSSGPYNEQFF. CDR3 nucleotide sequence: TGTGCCAGCTCTAGCGGCCCCTACAATGAGCAGTTCTTC.

The rearrangement uses TRBV6-6 and TRBJ1-1, with a tentative D call TRBD1 (5 bases). V was shortened by 5 bases and J by 9 bases, with 16 bases between the two germline ends. The CDR3 runs to 13 residues. The germline CDR1 and CDR2 sequences are MNHNY and SVGAGI (reference sequence). This CDR3 reads CASSGARLGQAFF. The DNA for the CDR3 is TGTGCCAGCAGTGGGGCCCGGTTAGGCCAAGCTTTCTTT.

The V gene is TRBV2, the J gene TRBJ2-3, with unresolved D. The CDR3 sequence is 12 residues long. CDR1 SNHLY and CDR2 FYNNEI come from the germline V gene. V was pared by 3 bases and J by 8 bases, with 9 bases between. DNA of the CDR3: TGTGCCAGCAGTGATTCCGCGCTTACGCAGTATTTT. As protein: CASSDSALTQYF.

This clone was found a few times. This sequence joins TRBV4-3 and TRBJ2-6; D is uncertain. The CDR3 contains 16 residues. V was cut by 5 bases and J by 0 bases, with 11 bases left in between. Germline V gene sequence: CDR1 LGHNA, CDR2 YSLEER. CDR3 region: CASSERAISGANVLTF. Here the CDR3 DNA reads TGCGCCAGCAGCGAAAGGGCTATCTCTGGGGCCAACGTCCTGACTTTC.

V gene TRBV5-6 combines with J gene TRBJ2-7; 8 nucleotides align to TRBD1. The germline gives CDR1 SGHDT, CDR2 YYEEEE. V dropped 2 bases and J dropped 5; count of bases not matched to a gene: 9. The CDR3 has 15 amino acids. This CDR3 reads CASSFLTGGSDEQYF. The CDR3 DNA is TGTGCCAGCAGCTTCCTCACAGGGGGGAGCGACGAGCAGTACTTC.

The chain has TRBV30 and TRBJ1-3; possibly TRBD1 for D (5 bases). The CDR3 length is 13 residues. Germline V gives CDR1 GTSNPN, CDR2 SVGIG (reference sequence). V was trimmed by 4 bases and J by 4 bases, leaving 11 bases between them. Here the CDR3 reads CAWMQGAGNTIYF. The CDR3 nucleotides read TGTGCCTGGATGCAGGGAGCCGGAAACACCATATATTTT.

There are many counts of this clone. The chain employs TRBV7-8 and TRBJ2-3; D remains ambiguous. The CDR3 covers 15 residues. Trimming took off 0 bases at V and 5 bases at J, with 12 bases between the two ends. Germline CDR1 SGHVS, CDR2 FQNEAQ. The CDR3 protein is CASSLAQKTGDTQYF. Here the CDR3 DNA reads TGTGCCAGCAGCTTAGCTCAGAAAACGGGAGATACGCAGTATTTT.

CDR3 DNA sequence: TGTGCCAGCAGTCCCCGTCTAACTTTTGACACCGGGGAGCTGTTTTTT. This gives the protein CASSPRLTFDTGELFF. The chain couples TRBV27 to TRBJ2-2; no definite D call. Per germline, CDR1 MNHEY and CDR2 SMNVEV (reference sequence). Between the trimmed V and J ends, which lost 5 bases and 3 bases, there was a span of 16 bases. The CDR3 spans 16 residues.

The chain couples TRBV11-3 to TRBJ2-1; 12 nucleotides match TRBD2. V was pared by 8 bases and J by 5 bases, with 7 bases of the junction left unmatched. Germline loops: CDR1 SGHNT, CDR2 YENEEA. The CDR3 has 15 residues. In DNA form, the CDR3 reads TGTGCCAGCCCCTATCGACTAGCGGGAGACAATGAGCAGTTCTTC. Its protein product is CASPYRLAGDNEQFF.

V usage is TRBV28 and J usage is TRBJ2-7; no clear D. The CDR3 totals 11 residues. The germline V and J ends were trimmed by 10 bases and 0 bases, with 7 bases remaining between them. Germline assignment: CDR1 MDHEN and CDR2 SYDVKM. This CDR3 is CATDNSYEQYF. The DNA of the CDR3 is TGTGCCACTGACAACTCCTACGAGCAGTACTTC.

The genes are TRBV30 and TRBJ2-1, with TRBD2 matching 14 bases. Germline CDR1 reads GTSNPN; CDR2 reads SVGIG (reference sequence). This CDR3 contains 14 residues. V shed 4 bases and J 7 bases; nucleotides not matched to a gene: 3. The CDR3 DNA reads TGTGCCTGGACCGGGACTAGCGGGAGTAATGAGCAGTTCTTC. It specifies CAWTGTSGSNEQFF.

This chain connects TRBV18 to TRBJ1-3; D is undetermined. The CDR3 has 15 residues. Germline-derived CDR1 and CDR2 are KGHSH and LQKENI. V lost 2 bases and J lost 0, with 8 bases in between. The CDR3 nucleotides are TGTGCCAGCTCACCAGCAGTACTCTCTGGAAACACCATATATTTT. Its protein is CASSPAVLSGNTIYF.

The chain recombines TRBV7-2 with TRBJ2-1; the D is unclear. Germline V gives CDR1 SGHTA, CDR2 FQGNSA. Trimming removed 6 bases at V and 0 bases at J, with 12 bases between. The CDR3 consists of 15 residues. The CDR3 DNA reads as TGTGCCAGCAGTAACCGAGGACCCTCCTACAATGAGCAGTTCTTC. Protein product: CASSNRGPSYNEQFF.

V usage is TRBV19 and J usage is TRBJ2-2, with 11 bases lining up with TRBD1. Germline V gives CDR1 LNHDA, CDR2 SQIVND (reference sequence). This CDR3 region has 14 residues. V gave up 6 bases and J gave up 6 bases; unmatched junction bases: 3. CDR3 bases: TGTGCCAGTAGCGGGGGACAGGGGGCCGGGGAGCTGTTTTTT. Its translation: CASSGGQGAGELFF.

The CDR3 sequence is CASSKLQETQYF. The CDR3 DNA sequence: TGTGCCAGCAGCAAACTGCAAGAGACCCAGTACTTC. V and J are TRBV21-1 and TRBJ2-5; the D call in the table, TRBD2, was not verified against the DNA. TRBV21-1 is labeled a pseudogene. The CDR3 sequence is 12 residues long.

This sequence joins TRBV4-2 and TRBJ2-7; possibly TRBD1 for D (6 bases). The CDR3 sequence is 14 residues long. Trimming took 5 bases from V and 3 from J, leaving 14 bases between them. Germline CDR1 is LGHNA and CDR2 is YNFKEQ. This CDR3 is CASSSQQGSYEQYF. The DNA for the CDR3 is TGTGCCAGCAGCTCCCAACAGGGCAGCTACGAGCAGTACTTC.

This clone was counted ten times or more. V and J are TRBV7-9 and TRBJ1-5; 8 bases are a match to TRBD1. J was trimmed by 0 bases and V by 5 bases; bases with no gene match: 12. Germline lookup yields CDR1 SEHNR and CDR2 FQNEAQ (reference sequence). This CDR3 region has 18 residues. The CDR3 reads CASSLVGGGQVSNQPQHF. The CDR3 DNA follows: TGTGCCAGCAGCCTAGTAGGCGGGGGACAGGTTAGCAATCAGCCCCAGCATTTT.

This chain connects TRBV5-4 to TRBJ1-1; TRBD1 is a possible D gene (6 bases). Trimming stripped 3 bases from V and 0 bases from J, with 9 bases between. Per germline, CDR1 SGHNT and CDR2 YYREEE (reference sequence). The CDR3 length is 14 residues. CDR3 protein: CASSYRVMNTEAFF. The CDR3 region has the DNA TGTGCCAGCAGCTACAGGGTTATGAACACTGAAGCTTTCTTT. Drawing the rest from reference TRBV5-4 and TRBJ1-1, the complete variable domain is ETGVTQSPTHLIKTRGQQVTLRCSSQSGHNTVSWYQQALGQGPQFIFQYYREEENGRGNFPPRFSGLQFPNYSSELNVNALELDDSALYLCASSYRVMNTEAFFGQGTRLTVV.

A word on this clone: Other DNA sequences in the sample encode the same CDR3. This chain connects TRBV18 to TRBJ2-5, with D unresolved. The CDR3 is 13 amino acids. The ends were cut back, 3 bases at V and 2 bases at J, with 7 bases in the middle. The germline V gene encodes CDR1 KGHSH and CDR2 LQKENI. The CDR3 sequence is CASSPGSQETQYF. The CDR3 region has the DNA TGTGCCAGCTCACCGGGCAGTCAAGAGACCCAGTACTTC.